Each of the 28 T cell receptor beta chains below was sequenced from the same sample in a study of long-term antiretroviral therapy in people with HIV. Investigators performed immunoSEQ version v3.0 at survey level. The data were produced by immunoSEQ multiplex PCR, yet TCRdb's version contains in-frame clones alone and is incomplete. The sample contains about 28,000 clones, roughly 87% of which appear only once. Source: unsorted PBMCs, taken 2 years after starting antiretroviral therapy. Every receptor here comes from a man aged 50 to 60 with HIV.

The V call is TRBV6-1, the J call TRBJ1-2; the D is unclear. This CDR3 spans 12 amino acids. CDR1 is MNHNS, CDR2 SASEGT, per germline. V was shortened by 2 bases and J by 5 bases, with 6 bases between the two germline ends. CDR3: CASSEYSYGYTF. In nucleotides, the CDR3 is TGTGCCAGCAGTGAATACAGTTATGGCTACACCTTC.

CDR3 sequence reads: CASSSGLAGGTDTQYF. The CDR3, as DNA: TGTGCCAGCAGCTCAGGACTAGCGGGGGGCACAGATACGCAGTATTTT. The V call is TRBV7-6, the J call TRBJ2-3, with TRBD2 identical over 13 bases. With V trimmed by 4 bases and J by 1 base, 2 bases remained unmatched. CDR1 and CDR2 (germline): SGHVS, FNYEAQ. The CDR3 is 16 residues long.

The chain joins TRBV28 to TRBJ2-1; possibly TRBD1 or TRBD2 for D (6 bases each). The CDR3 is 13 residues long. Trimming removed 5 bases at V and 7 bases at J, with 12 bases between. Germline V gene lookup returns CDR1 MDHEN and CDR2 SYDVKM. CDR3 bases: TGTGCCAGCAGTACAGGGACTGCTAATGAGCAGTTCTTC. Translating gives CASSTGTANEQFF.

Points on this clone: The junction and the germline gene differ at one end; a read error may be behind it. The chain employs TRBV7-7 and TRBJ2-1; D ambiguous. The germline V gene has CDR1 SSHAT and CDR2 FNYEAQ (reference sequence). This CDR3 has 15 residues. As DNA, the CDR3 is TGTGCTAGCAGCCGCGGCCCCAGCTCCTACAATGAGCAGTTCTTC. Its protein is CASSRGPSSYNEQFF.

V and J are TRBV5-1 and TRBJ1-2; D is undetermined. The CDR3 contains 14 residues. Germline CDR1 and CDR2: SGHRS and YFSETQ. Trimming left V 4 bases short and J 3 bases short, with 13 bases between. The CDR3, as DNA: TGCGCCAGCAGCCTACGGTTGCCGGACTATGGCTACACCTTC. Amino acid sequence: CASSLRLPDYGYTF.

The chain joins TRBV6-5 to TRBJ1-2; 10 bases match TRBD1. J lost 7 bases, V lost 5 bases, and 4 bases had no gene match. CDR3 size: 13 residues. The germline V gene encodes CDR1 MNHEY and CDR2 SVGAGI. The CDR3 loop reads CASSTGTGAGYTF. The CDR3, as DNA: TGTGCCAGCAGTACCGGGACAGGGGCTGGCTACACCTTC.

The rearrangement links TRBV7-3 to TRBJ2-2, with a weak D call TRBD1 (6 bases). Germline V gives CDR1 SGHTA, CDR2 FQGTGA. The CDR3 contains 14 residues. V lost 4 bases, J lost 5 bases, and 11 bases lay in between. CDR3 sequence: CASSSDSGTGELFF. Here the CDR3 DNA reads TGTGCCAGCAGCTCGGACAGTGGAACCGGGGAGCTGTTTTTT.

The J gene is TRBJ2-7, the V gene TRBV27; D gene uncertain. Germline loops: CDR1 MNHEY, CDR2 SMNVEV (reference sequence). The CDR3 contains 15 residues. Trimming cost V 4 bases and J 0 bases, with 13 bases left between them. The CDR3 spells CASSSPFLGSYEQYF. The CDR3 coding sequence is TGTGCCAGCAGTTCGCCGTTCCTGGGCTCCTACGAGCAGTACTTC.

The CDR3 loop is CASSFDPENGYTF. In nucleotides, the CDR3 is TGTGCCAGCTCATTCGACCCCGAGAACGGCTACACCTTC. This sequence joins TRBV18 and TRBJ1-2; D not resolved. The CDR3 has 13 residues. From germline, CDR1 is KGHSH and CDR2 LQKENI. V lost 5 bases and J 8 bases, leaving 15 bases between the germline ends.

V and J are TRBV9 and TRBJ2-7; D uncertain. The V gene lost 4 bases and the J gene lost 3 bases, with 5 bases spanning the gap. The CDR3 consists of 11 residues. Germline CDR1 reads SGDLS; CDR2 reads YYNGEE. CDR3 nucleotide sequence: TGTGCCAGCAGCCCACACTACGAGCAGTACTTC. This codes for CASSPHYEQYF.

The rearrangement uses TRBV7-2 and TRBJ2-4; 10 bases line up with TRBD1. Trimming cost V 4 bases and J 1 base; bases outside gene matches: 7. Germline V gene lookup returns CDR1 SGHTA and CDR2 FQGNSA. This CDR3 is built from 17 residues. The CDR3 DNA is TGTGCCAGCAGCTACACCGGGACAGGGGTGGCCAAAAACATTCAGTACTTC. Protein product: CASSYTGTGVAKNIQYF. Full variable domain (rest looked up from reference TRBV7-2 and TRBJ2-4): GAGVSQSPSNKVTEKGKDVELRCDPISGHTALYWYRQSLGQGLEFLIYFQGNSAPDKSGLPSDRFSAERTGGSVSTLTIQRTQQEDSAVYLCASSYTGTGVAKNIQYFGAGTRLSVL.

This chain joins TRBV19 and TRBJ1-4; TRBD1 aligns across 9 bases. This CDR3 is 14 amino acids long. Germline V lookup: CDR1 LNHDA, CDR2 SQIVND (reference sequence). The V and J ends lost 5 bases and 4 bases, in that order; junction bases with no gene match: 2. The CDR3 here is CASSRDRVNEKLFF. Written as DNA, the CDR3 is TGTGCCAGTAGTCGGGACAGGGTTAATGAAAAACTGTTTTTT.

The chain links TRBV11-2 to TRBJ1-3; D possibly corresponds to TRBD1 (6 bases). Germline CDR1 is SGHAT and CDR2 is FQNNGV. The CDR3 loop spans 14 amino acids. Trimming took 5 bases from V and 2 from J, leaving 10 bases between them. The CDR3 DNA is TGTGCCAGCAGCCTAGCAGGGGCTGGAAACACCATATATTTT. Translating it yields CASSLAGAGNTIYF.

CDR3 protein: CAWSVLGQEEFGELFF. CDR3 DNA: TGTGCCTGGAGTGTACTGGGACAGGAAGAATTCGGGGAGCTGTTTTTT. This chain joins TRBV30 and TRBJ2-2, with 8 bases that match TRBD1. The junction had 10 bases not matched to a gene; V was cut back by 0 bases and J by 7 bases. Germline CDR1 is GTSNPN and CDR2 is SVGIG (reference sequence). The CDR3 sequence is 16 residues long.

The rearrangement links TRBV4-3 to TRBJ1-3, with 7 bases lining up with TRBD1. Per the germline V gene, CDR1 is LGHNA and CDR2 is YSLEER. CDR3 size: 17 residues. Trimming removed 0 bases from V and 4 bases from J; junction bases left unmatched: 9. Written as DNA, the CDR3 is TGCGCCAGCAGCCAAGATCAGGGGGGAATGTCCGGAAACACCATATATTTT. The encoded protein is CASSQDQGGMSGNTIYF.

The V call is TRBV21-1, the J call TRBJ2-1; the D call of TRBD1 is as the table states it, not checked on the DNA. TRBV21-1 is a known pseudogene. The CDR3 totals 18 residues. CDR3 bases: TGTGCCAGCAGCCCATATTACAGGGGGGTCAGCTCCTACAATGAGCAGTTCTTC. Protein: CASSPYYRGVSSYNEQFF.

This clone came up once. Compared with germline, one end of the junction differs, possibly owing to a read error. The chain uses TRBV7-7 and TRBJ1-5; possible D gene TRBD1, 6 bases. Germline V gives CDR1 SSHAT, CDR2 FNYEAQ (reference sequence). CDR3 length equals 13 residues. Here the CDR3 DNA reads TGTGCTAGCAGCTCAGGGGTTGGTCAGCCCCAGCATTTT. The encoded protein is CASSSGVGQPQHF.

The chain employs TRBV12-2 and TRBJ2-1. TRBV12-2 is a recognized pseudogene. CDR3 size: 16 residues. The CDR3 sequence is CASRLYGPDEEVEQFF. Written as DNA, the CDR3 is TGTGCAAGTCGCTTATACGGTCCGGACGAGGAAGTTGAGCAGTTCTTC.

This chain connects TRBV5-1 to TRBJ2-1; no reliable D call. The germline V gene has CDR1 SGHRS and CDR2 YFSETQ. The CDR3 is made up of 13 amino acids. Deletions cut 0 bases from V and 8 bases from J, with 9 bases between. The CDR3 nucleotides are TGCGCCAGCAGCTTGGGCCTGAGAGATGAGCAGTTCTTC. It specifies CASSLGLRDEQFF.

V and J are TRBV7-9 and TRBJ1-5; TRBD1 might be the D (5 bases). The germline V gene encodes CDR1 SEHNR and CDR2 FQNEAQ (reference sequence). The CDR3 runs to 15 residues. V was clipped by 4 bases and J by 1 base, with 11 bases between them. CDR3 in DNA: TGTGCCAGCAGCTCACGGGGGGGGAGCAATCAGCCCCAGCATTTT. As protein: CASSSRGGSNQPQHF.

The chain has TRBV14 and TRBJ2-3; 8 nucleotides match TRBD2. The germline V gene has CDR1 SGHDN and CDR2 FVKESK. This CDR3 contains 17 residues. V shed 0 bases and J 1 base; nucleotides not matched to a gene: 6. The CDR3 spells CASSQEWAGGRTDTQYF. The CDR3 region has the DNA TGTGCCAGCAGCCAAGAGTGGGCGGGGGGCCGCACAGATACGCAGTATTTT.

This rearrangement joins TRBV6-5 to TRBJ1-2; D is possibly TRBD1 (5 bases). Germline CDR1 MNHEY, CDR2 SVGAGI. This CDR3 is 11 amino acids long. Trimming left V 2 bases short and J 8 bases short, with 6 bases between. The CDR3 coding sequence is TGTGCCAGCAGTTACGAGGGGGGCTACACCTTC. Residues: CASSYEGGYTF.

The chain links TRBV18 to TRBJ1-1; TRBD1 might be the D (5 bases). CDR1 and CDR2 (germline): KGHSH, LQKENI. Trimming took 2 bases from V and 7 from J, leaving 14 bases between them. The CDR3 is 14 residues long. The CDR3 nucleotides read TGTGCCAGCTCACCAGGCAGGGTTCGCGTTGAAGCTTTCTTT. Translation: CASSPGRVRVEAFF.

This chain uses TRBV6-1 with TRBJ2-1; D is uncertain. CDR3 length: 12 residues. Germline loops: CDR1 MNHNS, CDR2 SASEGT. Deletions cut 6 bases from V and 5 bases from J, with 8 bases between. CDR3 residues: CASSLSDNEQFF. The CDR3 bases are TGTGCCAGCAGCCTCTCGGACAATGAGCAGTTCTTC.

The V call is TRBV15, the J call TRBJ1-5; D gene unclear. Germline V CDR1 and CDR2: LNHNV, YYDKDF (reference sequence). The length of the CDR3 is 14 residues. V was shortened by 1 base and J by 6 bases, with 10 bases between the two germline ends. The DNA for the CDR3 is TGTGCCACCAGCAGAGTTAGGGTAGGTCAGCCCCAGCATTTT. Translating gives CATSRVRVGQPQHF.

The chain couples TRBV10-1 to TRBJ2-7; 7 positions agree with TRBD2. The CDR3 runs to 15 residues. Unmatched junction bases numbered 7, after V lost 2 bases and J lost 3 bases. CDR1 WNHNN and CDR2 SYGVQD come from the germline V gene (reference sequence). CDR3 bases: TGCGCCAGCAGTGAGAGCGGGACTCGACACTACGAGCAGTACTTC. This gives the protein CASSESGTRHYEQYF.

The chain recombines TRBV25-1 with TRBJ1-2; 7 nucleotides align to TRBD1. CDR3 length: 15 residues. CDR1 is MGHDK, CDR2 SYGVNS, per germline. The junction had 7 bases not matched to a gene; V was cut back by 3 bases and J by 3 bases. The CDR3 DNA reads TGTGCCAGCAGTGAGGGTCTTCAGGGGGACTATGGCTACACCTTC. Its translation is CASSEGLQGDYGYTF.

The genes are TRBV7-3 and TRBJ2-7, with D possibly being TRBD1 or TRBD2 (7 bases each). The V end lost 3 bases, the J end lost 13 bases, and 19 bases lay between the germline ends. The germline V gene encodes CDR1 SGHTA and CDR2 FQGTGA. The CDR3 is 13 amino acids. CDR3 bases: TGTGCCAGCAGCTTCTCGGGGGGACAGACGGTTTACTTC. Its protein is CASSFSGGQTVYF.